The next 10 T cell receptor beta chains were all read from a single sample in a study of T cells in Graves' hyperthyroidism and ophthalmopathy. RNA transcripts yielded amplified TCR beta CDR3 regions. The HTBI primer set drove a first-round RT-PCR of the TCR CDR3. TCRdb redid the calling of the multiplex PCR reads with MiXCR, one entry per CDR3 protein. Here the sample spans around 350,000 distinct CDR3 sequences, about 13% being singletons. Sequenced: blood. The receptors were gathered from a woman aged 18-29 years with Graves' hyperthyroidism.

This clonotype appeared many times. This chain uses TRBV28 with TRBJ1-5; 9 bases map to TRBD1. Germline CDR1 is MDHEN and CDR2 is SYDVKM. The CDR3 length is 15 residues. V lost 4 bases, J lost 5 bases, and 6 bases stayed unmatched. CDR3: CASSSEQGAYQPQHF. The CDR3 coding sequence is TGTGCCAGCAGTTCAGAACAGGGGGCGTATCAGCCCCAGCATTTT.

V usage is TRBV9 and J usage is TRBJ2-1; no firm D call. Germline-derived CDR1 and CDR2 are SGDLS and YYNGEE. V lost 6 bases to trimming and J lost 0 bases, with 16 bases between them. The CDR3 runs to 16 residues. CDR3 amino acids: CASNIGRDNSYNEQFF. DNA of the CDR3: TGTGCCAGCAATATAGGTAGGGATAACTCCTACAATGAGCAGTTCTTC.

This clonotype was seen ten or more times. J is TRBJ2-7 and V is TRBV28; 10 bases are shared with TRBD1. The V segment lost 6 bases and the J segment 2 bases; nucleotides outside the gene matches: 7. This CDR3 has 15 residues. Looked up from germline, CDR1 is MDHEN and CDR2 is SYDVKM. CDR3 sequence reads: CASRPGGTGAYEQYF. Here the CDR3 DNA reads TGTGCCAGCAGGCCGGGTGGGACAGGGGCCTACGAGCAGTACTTC.

Regarding this clonotype: A much larger clone sits a single nucleotide away, making a read error possible. The chain is built from TRBV2 and TRBJ1-2, with D perhaps matching TRBD1 (5 bases). The CDR3 length is 12 residues. The V and J ends lost 4 bases and 4 bases respectively, with 7 bases between them. CDR1 is SNHLY, CDR2 FYNNEI, per germline. The DNA for the CDR3 is TGTGCCAGCAGTGCAGGGACCTATGGCTACACCTTC. Translating it yields CASSAGTYGYTF.

This clonotype turned up a few times. V is TRBV7-9 and J is TRBJ2-2, with no clear D. Germline CDR1 and CDR2: SEHNR and FQNEAQ (reference sequence). The germline V and J ends were trimmed by 4 bases and 5 bases, with 11 bases remaining between them. This CDR3 has 14 amino acids. CDR3 nucleotides: TGTGCCAGCAGCTCTCCGAGCGTGACCGGGGAGCTGTTTTTT. This codes for CASSSPSVTGELFF. Full variable domain (missing parts from reference TRBV7-9 and TRBJ2-2): DTGVSQNPRHKITKRGQNVTFRCDPISEHNRLYWYRQTLGQGPEFLTYFQNEAQLEKSRLLSDRFSAERPKGSFSTLEIQRTEQGDSAMYLCASSSPSVTGELFFGEGSRLTVL.

In the case of this clonotype: A much bigger clone sits one base away, suggesting this may be a read error. The rearrangement uses TRBV7-2 and TRBJ1-1; no definite D call. The CDR3 loop spans 13 amino acids. Germline CDR1 reads SGHTA; CDR2 reads FQGNSA. The CDR3 spells CANSLVSNTEAFF. In nucleotides, the CDR3 is TGTGCCAACAGCTTAGTGTCGAACACTGAAGCTTTCTTT.

This clonotype occurred many times. V usage is TRBV5-1 and J usage is TRBJ1-4; D ambiguous. This CDR3 region has 14 residues. V was clipped by 4 bases and J by 0 bases, with 7 bases between them. Germline lookup yields CDR1 SGHRS and CDR2 YFSETQ. CDR3 DNA: TGCGCCAGCAGCCTTCTATCAACTAATGAAAAACTGTTTTTT. Its translation is CASSLLSTNEKLFF. The variable domain in full, with the rest retrieved from reference TRBV5-1 and TRBJ1-4, is KAGVTQTPRYLIKTRGQQVTLSCSPISGHRSVSWYQQTPGQGLQFLFEYFSETQRNKGNFPGRFSGRQFSNSRSEMNVSTLELGDSALYLCASSLLSTNEKLFFGSGTQLSVL.

In its sample, this clonotype was seen many times. The chain recombines TRBV20-1 with TRBJ1-3; D unclear. CDR1 and CDR2 (germline): DFQATT, SNEGSKA (reference sequence). V was shortened by 4 bases and J by 4 bases, with 8 bases between the two germline ends. The CDR3 sequence is 12 residues long. This chain's CDR3 is CSATLKGNTIYF. CDR3 DNA sequence: TGCAGTGCTACCTTGAAGGGAAACACCATATATTTT.

This clonotype was counted only a few times. The chain is built from TRBV12-3 or TRBV12-4 and TRBJ2-1, with 9 bases aligning to TRBD2. Germline trimming cut 3 bases from V and 8 bases from J; bases unmatched to any gene: 14. The CDR3 is 17 amino acids. CDR3 sequence: CASSFGLANRGIHEQFF. CDR3 in DNA: TGTGCCAGCAGTTTCGGACTAGCGAACAGAGGTATCCATGAGCAGTTCTTC.

The J gene is TRBJ2-7, the V gene TRBV18, with TRBD1 matching over 11 bases. From germline, CDR1 is KGHSH and CDR2 LQKENI. CDR3 length: 16 residues. Trimming took 2 bases from V and 4 from J; bases not matched to a gene: 7. The CDR3 sequence: CASSPSRTGGIYEQYF. The CDR3 DNA reads TGTGCCAGCTCACCATCAAGGACAGGGGGCATTTACGAGCAGTACTTC.